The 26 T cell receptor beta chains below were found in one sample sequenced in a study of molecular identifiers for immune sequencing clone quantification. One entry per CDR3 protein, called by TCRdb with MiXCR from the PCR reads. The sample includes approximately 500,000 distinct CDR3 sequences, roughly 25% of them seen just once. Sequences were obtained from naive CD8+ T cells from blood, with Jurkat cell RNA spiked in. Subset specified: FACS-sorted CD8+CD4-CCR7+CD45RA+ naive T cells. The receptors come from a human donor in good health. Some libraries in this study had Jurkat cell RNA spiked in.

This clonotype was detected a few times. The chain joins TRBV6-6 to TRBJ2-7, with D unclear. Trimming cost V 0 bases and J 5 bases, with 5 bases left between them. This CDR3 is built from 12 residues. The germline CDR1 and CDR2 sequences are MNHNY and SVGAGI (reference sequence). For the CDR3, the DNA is TGTGCCAGCAGTTACTCATCGAACGAGCAGTACTTC. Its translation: CASSYSSNEQYF.

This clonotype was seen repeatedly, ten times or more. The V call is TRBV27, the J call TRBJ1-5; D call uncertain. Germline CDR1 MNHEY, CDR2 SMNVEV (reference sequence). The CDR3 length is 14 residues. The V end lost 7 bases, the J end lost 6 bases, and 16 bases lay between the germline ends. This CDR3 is CASKVGSRGQPQHF. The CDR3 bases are TGTGCCAGCAAGGTGGGGTCGCGGGGTCAGCCCCAGCATTTT.

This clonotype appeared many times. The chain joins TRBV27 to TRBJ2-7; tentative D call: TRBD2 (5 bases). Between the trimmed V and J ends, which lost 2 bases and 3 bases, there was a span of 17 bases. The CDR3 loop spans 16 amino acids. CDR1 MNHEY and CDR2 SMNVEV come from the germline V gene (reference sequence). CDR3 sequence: CASSLMGPSGSYEQYF. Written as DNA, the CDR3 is TGTGCCAGCAGTTTAATGGGCCCCTCGGGAAGCTACGAGCAGTACTTC.

CDR3 residues: CASSSGGGKGDTQYF. Here the CDR3 DNA reads TGTGCCAGCAGCTCTGGTGGGGGCAAGGGGGATACGCAGTATTTT. The chain carries TRBV9 and TRBJ2-3, with a weak D call TRBD1 (6 bases). This CDR3 region has 15 residues. Germline CDR1 is SGDLS and CDR2 is YYNGEE. V shed 4 bases and J shed 6 bases, with 18 bases lying between them.

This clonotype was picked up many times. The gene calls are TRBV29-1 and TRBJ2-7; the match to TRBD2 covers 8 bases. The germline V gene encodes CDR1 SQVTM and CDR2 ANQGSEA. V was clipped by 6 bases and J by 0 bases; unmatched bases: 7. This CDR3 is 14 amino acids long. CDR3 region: CSVAGAPISYEQYF. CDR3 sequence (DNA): TGCAGCGTAGCGGGAGCTCCCATCTCCTACGAGCAGTACTTC.

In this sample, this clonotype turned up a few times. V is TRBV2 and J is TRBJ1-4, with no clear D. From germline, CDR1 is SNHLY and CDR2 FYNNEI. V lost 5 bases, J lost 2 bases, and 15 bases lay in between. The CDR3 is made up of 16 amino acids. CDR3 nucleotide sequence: TGTGCCAGCAGTCTGGGCAACTACGGGACTAATGAAAAACTGTTTTTT. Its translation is CASSLGNYGTNEKLFF.

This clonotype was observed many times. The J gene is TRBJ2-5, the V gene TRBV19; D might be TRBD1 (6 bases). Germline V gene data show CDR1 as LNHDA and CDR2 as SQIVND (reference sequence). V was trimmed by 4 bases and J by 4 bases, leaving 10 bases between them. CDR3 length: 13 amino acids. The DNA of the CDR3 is TGTGCCAGTAGTACGGACAGAGTAGAGACCCAGTACTTC. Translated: CASSTDRVETQYF.

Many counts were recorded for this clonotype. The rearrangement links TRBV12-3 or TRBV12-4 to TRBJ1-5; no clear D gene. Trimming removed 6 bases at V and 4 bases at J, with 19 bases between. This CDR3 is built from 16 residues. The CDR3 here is CASSPADWAENQPQHF. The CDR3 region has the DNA TGTGCCAGCAGCCCCGCGGACTGGGCAGAAAATCAGCCCCAGCATTTT.

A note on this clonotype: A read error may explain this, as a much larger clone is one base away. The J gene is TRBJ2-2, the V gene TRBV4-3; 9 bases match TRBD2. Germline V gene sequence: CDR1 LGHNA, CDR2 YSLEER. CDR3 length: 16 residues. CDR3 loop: CANSQGLARGTGELFF. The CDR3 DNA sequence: TGCGCCAACAGCCAAGGACTAGCGAGAGGCACCGGGGAGCTGTTTTTT.

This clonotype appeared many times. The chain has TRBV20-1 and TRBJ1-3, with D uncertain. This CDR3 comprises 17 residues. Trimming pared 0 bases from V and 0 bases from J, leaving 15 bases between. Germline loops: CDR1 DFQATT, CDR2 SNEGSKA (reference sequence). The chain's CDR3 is CSARDEREGLSGNTIYF. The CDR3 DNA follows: TGCAGTGCTAGAGATGAGAGGGAAGGGCTCTCTGGAAACACCATATATTTT.

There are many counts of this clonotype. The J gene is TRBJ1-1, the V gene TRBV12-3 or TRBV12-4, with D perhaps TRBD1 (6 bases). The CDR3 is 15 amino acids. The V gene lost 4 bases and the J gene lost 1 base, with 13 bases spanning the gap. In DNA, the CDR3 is TGTGCCAGCAGTTATCCCGGGACAAAGAACACTGAAGCTTTCTTT. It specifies CASSYPGTKNTEAFF.

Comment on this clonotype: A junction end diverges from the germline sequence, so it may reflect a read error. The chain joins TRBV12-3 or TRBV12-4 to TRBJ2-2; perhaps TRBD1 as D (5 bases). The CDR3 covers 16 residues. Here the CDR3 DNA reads TGTGCCGGCAGTTTAGGGCAGGGCTTTAACACCGGGGAGCTGTTTTTT. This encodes CAGSLGQGFNTGELFF.

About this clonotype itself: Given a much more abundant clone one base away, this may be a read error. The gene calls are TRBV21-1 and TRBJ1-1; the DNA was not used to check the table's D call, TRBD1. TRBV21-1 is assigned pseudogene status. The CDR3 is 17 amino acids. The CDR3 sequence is CASSQVGAEVMNTEAFF. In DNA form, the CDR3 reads TGTGCCAGCAGCCAAGTTGGGGCAGAGGTGATGAACACTGAAGCTTTCTTT.

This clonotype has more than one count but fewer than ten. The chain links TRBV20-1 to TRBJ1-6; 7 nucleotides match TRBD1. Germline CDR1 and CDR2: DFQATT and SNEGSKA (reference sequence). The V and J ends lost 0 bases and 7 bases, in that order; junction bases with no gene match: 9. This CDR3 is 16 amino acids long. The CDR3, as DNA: TGCAGTGCTAGAGATCGGGAGGGACAGATGAATTCACCCCTCCACTTT. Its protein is CSARDREGQMNSPLHF.

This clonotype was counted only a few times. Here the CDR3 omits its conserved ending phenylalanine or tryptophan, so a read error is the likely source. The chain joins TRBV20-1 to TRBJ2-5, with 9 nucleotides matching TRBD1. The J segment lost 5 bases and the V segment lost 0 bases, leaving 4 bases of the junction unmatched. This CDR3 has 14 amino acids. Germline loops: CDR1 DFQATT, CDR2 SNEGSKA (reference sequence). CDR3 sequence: CSARDTGGAETQYL. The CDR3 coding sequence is TGCAGTGCTAGAGATACAGGGGGCGCGGAGACCCAGTACCTC.

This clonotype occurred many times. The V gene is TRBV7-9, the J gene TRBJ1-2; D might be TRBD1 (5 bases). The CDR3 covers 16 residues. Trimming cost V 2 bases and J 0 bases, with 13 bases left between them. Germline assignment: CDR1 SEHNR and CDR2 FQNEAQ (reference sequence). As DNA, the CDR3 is TGTGCCAGCAGCTTATTATCCATGACAGCTAACTATGGCTACACCTTC. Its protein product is CASSLLSMTANYGYTF. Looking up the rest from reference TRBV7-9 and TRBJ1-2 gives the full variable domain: DTGVSQNPRHKITKRGQNVTFRCDPISEHNRLYWYRQTLGQGPEFLTYFQNEAQLEKSRLLSDRFSAERPKGSFSTLEIQRTEQGDSAMYLCASSLLSMTANYGYTFGSGTRLTVV.

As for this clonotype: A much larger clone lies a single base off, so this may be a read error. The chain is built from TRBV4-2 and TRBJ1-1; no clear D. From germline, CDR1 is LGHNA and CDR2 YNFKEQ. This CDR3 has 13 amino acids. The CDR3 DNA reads TGTGCCGGCAGCCAACGCAAGAACACTGAAGCTTTCTTT. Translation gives CAGSQRKNTEAFF.

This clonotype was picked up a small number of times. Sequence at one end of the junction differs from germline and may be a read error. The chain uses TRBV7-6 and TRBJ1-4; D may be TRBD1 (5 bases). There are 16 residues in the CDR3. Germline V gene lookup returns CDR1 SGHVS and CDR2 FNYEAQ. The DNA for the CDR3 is TGTGCCAGCAGCTTAGCGCAGGGACCGGGGAATGAAAAACTGGTTTTT. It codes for CASSLAQGPGNEKLVF.

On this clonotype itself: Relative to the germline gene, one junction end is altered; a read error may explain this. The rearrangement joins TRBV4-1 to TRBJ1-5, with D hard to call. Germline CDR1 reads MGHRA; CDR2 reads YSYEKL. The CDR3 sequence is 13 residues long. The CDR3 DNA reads TGCGCCAGCAGCCAAGAACCGAATCGGCCCCAGCATTTT. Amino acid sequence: CASSQEPNRPQHF.

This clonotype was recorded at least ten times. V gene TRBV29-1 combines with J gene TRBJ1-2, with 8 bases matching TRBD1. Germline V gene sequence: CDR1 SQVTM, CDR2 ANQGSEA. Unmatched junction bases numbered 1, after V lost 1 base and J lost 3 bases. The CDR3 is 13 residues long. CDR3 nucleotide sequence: TGCAGCGTTGAAGGACAGGGGCACTATGGCTACACCTTC. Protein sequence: CSVEGQGHYGYTF.

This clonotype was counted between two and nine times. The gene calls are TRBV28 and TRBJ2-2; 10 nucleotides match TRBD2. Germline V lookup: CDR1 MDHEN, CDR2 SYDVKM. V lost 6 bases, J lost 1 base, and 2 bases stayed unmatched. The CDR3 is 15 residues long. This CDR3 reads CASRRTSGNTGELFF. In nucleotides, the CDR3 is TGTGCCAGCAGACGGACTAGCGGGAACACCGGGGAGCTGTTTTTT.

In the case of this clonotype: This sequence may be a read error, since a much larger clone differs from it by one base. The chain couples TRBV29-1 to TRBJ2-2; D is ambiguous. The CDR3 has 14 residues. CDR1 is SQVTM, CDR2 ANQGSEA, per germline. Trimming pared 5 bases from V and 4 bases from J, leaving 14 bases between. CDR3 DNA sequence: TGCAGCGTTAGTTCCAGAGAGGTCACCGGGGAGCTGTTTTTT. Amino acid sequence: CSVSSREVTGELFF.

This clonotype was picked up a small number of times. The CDR3 nucleotides are TGTGCCAGCAGCCACATCCAGTCCGGGAGGAACGAGCAGTACTTC. As protein: CASSHIQSGRNEQYF. The rearrangement joins TRBV5-5 to TRBJ2-7; 7 nucleotides align to TRBD2. Trimming took 4 bases from V and 5 from J; bases not matched to a gene: 12. The CDR3 sequence is 15 residues long. The germline gives CDR1 SGHKS, CDR2 YYEKEE (reference sequence).

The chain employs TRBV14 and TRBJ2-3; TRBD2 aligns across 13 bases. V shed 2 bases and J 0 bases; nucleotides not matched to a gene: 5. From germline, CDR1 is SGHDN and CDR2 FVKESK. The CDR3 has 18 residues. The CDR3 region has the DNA TGTGCCAGCAGCCAACCCGGGACTAGCGGGACTAGCACAGATACGCAGTATTTT. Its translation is CASSQPGTSGTSTDTQYF.

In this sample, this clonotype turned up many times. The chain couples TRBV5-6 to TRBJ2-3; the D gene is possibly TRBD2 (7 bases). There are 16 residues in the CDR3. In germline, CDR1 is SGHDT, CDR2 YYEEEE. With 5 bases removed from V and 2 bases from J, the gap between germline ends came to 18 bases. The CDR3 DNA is TGTGCCAGCAGGCCCTGGGAGGGGGGGCCCACAGATACGCAGTATTTT. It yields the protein CASRPWEGGPTDTQYF.

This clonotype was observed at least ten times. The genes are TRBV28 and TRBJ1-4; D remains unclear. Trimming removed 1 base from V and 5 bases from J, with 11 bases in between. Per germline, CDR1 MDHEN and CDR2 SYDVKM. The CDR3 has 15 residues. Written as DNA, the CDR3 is TGTGCCAGCAGTTTATTGGGCGGGCGGAATGAAAAACTGTTTTTT. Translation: CASSLLGGRNEKLFF.